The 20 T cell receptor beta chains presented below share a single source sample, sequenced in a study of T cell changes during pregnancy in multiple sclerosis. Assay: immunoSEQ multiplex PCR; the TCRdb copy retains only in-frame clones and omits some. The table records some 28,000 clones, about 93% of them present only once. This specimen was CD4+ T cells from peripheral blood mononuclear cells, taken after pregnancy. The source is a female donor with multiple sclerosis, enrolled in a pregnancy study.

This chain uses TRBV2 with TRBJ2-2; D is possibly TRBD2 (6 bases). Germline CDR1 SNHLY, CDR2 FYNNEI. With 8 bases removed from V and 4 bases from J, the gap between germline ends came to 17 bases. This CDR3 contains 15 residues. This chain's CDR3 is CASLSGIVRTGELFF. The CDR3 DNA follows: TGTGCCAGCCTTAGCGGTATTGTCCGCACCGGGGAGCTGTTTTTT.

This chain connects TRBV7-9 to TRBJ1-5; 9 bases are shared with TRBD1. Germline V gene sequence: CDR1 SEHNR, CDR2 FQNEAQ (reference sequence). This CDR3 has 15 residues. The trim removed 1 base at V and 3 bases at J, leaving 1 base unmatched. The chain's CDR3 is CASSLGTGVNQPQHF. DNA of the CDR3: TGTGCCAGCAGCTTAGGGACAGGGGTCAATCAGCCCCAGCATTTT.

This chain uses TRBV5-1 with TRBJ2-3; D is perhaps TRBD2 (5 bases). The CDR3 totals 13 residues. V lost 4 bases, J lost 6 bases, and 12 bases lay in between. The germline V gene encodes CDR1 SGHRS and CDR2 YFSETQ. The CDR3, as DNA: TGCGCCAGCAGCGAGCCTGGACTGGATACGCAGTATTTT. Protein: CASSEPGLDTQYF.

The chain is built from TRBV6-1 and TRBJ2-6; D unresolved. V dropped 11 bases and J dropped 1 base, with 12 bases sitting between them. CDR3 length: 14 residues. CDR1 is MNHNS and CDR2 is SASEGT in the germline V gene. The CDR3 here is CAGKTSSGANVLTF. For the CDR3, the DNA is TGTGCCGGCAAAACATCGTCTGGGGCCAACGTCCTGACTTTC.

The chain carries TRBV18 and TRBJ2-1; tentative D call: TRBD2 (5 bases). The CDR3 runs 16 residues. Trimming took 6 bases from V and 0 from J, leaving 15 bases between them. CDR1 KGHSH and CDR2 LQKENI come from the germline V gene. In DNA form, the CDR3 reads TGTGCCAGCTCGCCTACTAGTCCCAGCTCCTACAATGAGCAGTTCTTC. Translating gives CASSPTSPSSYNEQFF.

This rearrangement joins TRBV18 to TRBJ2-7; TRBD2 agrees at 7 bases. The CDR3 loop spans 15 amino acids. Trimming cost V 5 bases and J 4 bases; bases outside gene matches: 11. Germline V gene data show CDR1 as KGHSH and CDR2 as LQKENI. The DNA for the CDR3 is TGTGCCAGCTCATCTGCCGGGACTACAAGTTACGAGCAGTACTTC. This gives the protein CASSSAGTTSYEQYF.

The CDR3 sequence is CASSWDSFSNQPQHF. CDR3 sequence (DNA): TGTGCCAGCAGTTGGGACAGTTTCAGCAATCAGCCCCAGCATTTT. The chain combines TRBV7-2 with TRBJ1-5, with TRBD1 matching 7 bases. The germline V gene has CDR1 SGHTA and CDR2 FQGNSA. The CDR3 consists of 15 residues. Losses at the gene ends were 6 bases for V and 1 base for J; bases not matched to a gene: 6. Drawing the rest from reference TRBV7-2 and TRBJ1-5, the complete variable domain is GAGVSQSPSNKVTEKGKDVELRCDPISGHTALYWYRQSLGQGLEFLIYFQGNSAPDKSGLPSDRFSAERTGGSVSTLTIQRTQQEDSAVYLCASSWDSFSNQPQHFGDGTRLSIL.

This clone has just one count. For the CDR3, the DNA is TGTGCCAGCAGCTGGTCTAGCGGGAGTAATAATGAGCAGTTCTTC. It specifies CASSWSSGSNNEQFF. The chain employs TRBV5-4 and TRBJ2-1, with 10 bases that match TRBD2. The CDR3 contains 15 residues. With V trimmed by 3 bases and J by 7 bases, 7 bases remained unmatched. Germline V gene lookup returns CDR1 SGHNT and CDR2 YYREEE (reference sequence). Together with reference TRBV5-4 and TRBJ2-1, the CDR3 gives the full variable domain: ETGVTQSPTHLIKTRGQQVTLRCSSQSGHNTVSWYQQALGQGPQFIFQYYREEENGRGNFPPRFSGLQFPNYSSELNVNALELDDSALYLCASSWSSGSNNEQFFGPGTRLTVL.

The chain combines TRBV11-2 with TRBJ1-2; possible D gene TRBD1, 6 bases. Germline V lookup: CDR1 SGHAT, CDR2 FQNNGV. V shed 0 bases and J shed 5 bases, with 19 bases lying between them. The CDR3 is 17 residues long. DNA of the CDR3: TGTGCCAGCAGCTTAGACGGGTTGGACAGTGGAGGATATGGCTACACCTTC. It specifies CASSLDGLDSGGYGYTF.

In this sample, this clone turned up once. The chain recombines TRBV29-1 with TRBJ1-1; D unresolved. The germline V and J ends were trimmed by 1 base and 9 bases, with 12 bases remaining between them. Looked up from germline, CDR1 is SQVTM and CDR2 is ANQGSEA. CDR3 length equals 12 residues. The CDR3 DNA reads TGCAGCGTTGAAGGGTCCGGTAGTCAAGCTTTCTTT. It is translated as CSVEGSGSQAFF. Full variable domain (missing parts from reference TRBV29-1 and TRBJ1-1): SAVISQKPSRDICQRGTSLTIQCQVDSQVTMMFWYRQQPGQSLTLIATANQGSEATYESGFVIDKFPISRPNLTFSTLTVSNMSPEDSSIYLCSVEGSGSQAFFGQGTRLTVV.

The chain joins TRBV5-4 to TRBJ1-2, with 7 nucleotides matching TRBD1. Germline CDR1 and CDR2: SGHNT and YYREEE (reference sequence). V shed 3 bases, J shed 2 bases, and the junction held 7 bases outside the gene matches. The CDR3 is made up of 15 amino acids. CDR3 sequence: CASSSTEQGNYGYTF. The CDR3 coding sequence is TGTGCCAGCAGCTCCACGGAACAGGGGAACTATGGCTACACCTTC.

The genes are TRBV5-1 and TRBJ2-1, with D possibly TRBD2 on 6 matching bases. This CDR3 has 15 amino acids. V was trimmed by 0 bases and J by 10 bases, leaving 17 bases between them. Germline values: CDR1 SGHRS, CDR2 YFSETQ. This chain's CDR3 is CASSLAGASATEQFF. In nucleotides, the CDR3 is TGCGCCAGCAGCTTGGCCGGGGCTAGCGCAACCGAGCAGTTCTTC.

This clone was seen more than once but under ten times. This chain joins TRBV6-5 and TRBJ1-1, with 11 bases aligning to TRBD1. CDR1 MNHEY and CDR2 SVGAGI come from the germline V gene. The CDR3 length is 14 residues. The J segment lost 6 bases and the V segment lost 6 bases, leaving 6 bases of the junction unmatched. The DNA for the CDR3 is TGTGCCAGCAGAGGACAGGGGGCGAGGGCTGAAGCTTTCTTT. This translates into CASRGQGARAEAFF.

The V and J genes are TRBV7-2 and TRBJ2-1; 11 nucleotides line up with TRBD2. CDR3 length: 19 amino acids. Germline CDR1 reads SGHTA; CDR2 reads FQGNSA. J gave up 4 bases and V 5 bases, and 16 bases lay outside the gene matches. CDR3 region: CASSPPPPLAGGLYNEQFF. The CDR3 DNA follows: TGTGCCAGCAGCCCACCTCCCCCCCTAGCGGGAGGATTGTACAATGAGCAGTTCTTC.

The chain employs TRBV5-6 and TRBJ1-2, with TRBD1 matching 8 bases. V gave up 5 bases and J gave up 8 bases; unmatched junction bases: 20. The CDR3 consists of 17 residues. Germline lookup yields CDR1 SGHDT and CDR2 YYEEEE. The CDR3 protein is CASRFPYDRGSLYGYTF. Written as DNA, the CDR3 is TGTGCCAGCAGGTTCCCCTATGACAGGGGTAGTCTCTACGGCTACACCTTC.

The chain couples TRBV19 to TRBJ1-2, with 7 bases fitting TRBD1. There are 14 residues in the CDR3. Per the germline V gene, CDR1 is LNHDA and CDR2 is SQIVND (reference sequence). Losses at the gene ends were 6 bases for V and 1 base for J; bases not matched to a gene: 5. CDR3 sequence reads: CASSLSGGNYGYTF. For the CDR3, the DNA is TGTGCCAGTAGCCTCTCAGGGGGTAACTATGGCTACACCTTC. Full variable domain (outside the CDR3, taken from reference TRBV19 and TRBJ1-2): DGGITQSPKYLFRKEGQNVTLSCEQNLNHDAMYWYRQDPGQGLRLIYYSQIVNDFQKGDIAEGYSVSREKKESFPLTVTSAQKNPTAFYLCASSLSGGNYGYTFGSGTRLTVV.

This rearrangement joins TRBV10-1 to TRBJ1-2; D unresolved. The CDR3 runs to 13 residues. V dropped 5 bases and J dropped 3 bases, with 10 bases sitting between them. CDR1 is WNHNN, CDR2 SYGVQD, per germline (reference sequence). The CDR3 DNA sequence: TGCGCCAGCAGTACTACCTTTCACTATGGCTACACCTTC. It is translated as CASSTTFHYGYTF.

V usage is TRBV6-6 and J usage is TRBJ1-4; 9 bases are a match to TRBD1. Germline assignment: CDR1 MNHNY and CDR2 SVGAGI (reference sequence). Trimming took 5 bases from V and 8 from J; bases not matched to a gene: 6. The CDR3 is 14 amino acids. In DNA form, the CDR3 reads TGTGCCAGCAGTCAACAGGGGGCTGGAGAAAAACTGTTTTTT. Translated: CASSQQGAGEKLFF.

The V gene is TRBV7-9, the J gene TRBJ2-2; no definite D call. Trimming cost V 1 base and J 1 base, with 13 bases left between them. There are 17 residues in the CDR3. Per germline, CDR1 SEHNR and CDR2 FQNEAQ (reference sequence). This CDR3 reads CASSLVGNAGNTGELFF. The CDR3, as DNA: TGTGCCAGCAGCTTAGTAGGAAACGCAGGGAACACCGGGGAGCTGTTTTTT. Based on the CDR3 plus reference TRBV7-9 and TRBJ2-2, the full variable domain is DTGVSQNPRHKITKRGQNVTFRCDPISEHNRLYWYRQTLGQGPEFLTYFQNEAQLEKSRLLSDRFSAERPKGSFSTLEIQRTEQGDSAMYLCASSLVGNAGNTGELFFGEGSRLTVL.

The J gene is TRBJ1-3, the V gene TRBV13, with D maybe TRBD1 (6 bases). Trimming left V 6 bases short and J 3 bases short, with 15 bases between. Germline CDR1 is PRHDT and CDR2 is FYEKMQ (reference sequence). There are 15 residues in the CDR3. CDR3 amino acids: CASRHRVLGGNTIYF. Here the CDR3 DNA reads TGTGCCAGCAGGCACAGGGTACTCGGTGGAAACACCATATATTTT.